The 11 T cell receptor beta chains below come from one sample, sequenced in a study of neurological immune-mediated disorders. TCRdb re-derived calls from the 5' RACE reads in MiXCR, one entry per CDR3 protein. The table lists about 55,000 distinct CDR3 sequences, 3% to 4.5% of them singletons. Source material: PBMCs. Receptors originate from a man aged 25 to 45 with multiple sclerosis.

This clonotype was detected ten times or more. In nucleotides, the CDR3 is TGCGCCAGCAGCTTGGAGTTAGCAGACCCCGAAGCTTTCTTT. Translation gives CASSLELADPEAFF. V gene TRBV5-1 combines with J gene TRBJ1-1; no firm D call. V gave up 0 bases and J gave up 8 bases, with 14 bases separating them. This CDR3 contains 14 residues. The germline gives CDR1 SGHRS, CDR2 YFSETQ.

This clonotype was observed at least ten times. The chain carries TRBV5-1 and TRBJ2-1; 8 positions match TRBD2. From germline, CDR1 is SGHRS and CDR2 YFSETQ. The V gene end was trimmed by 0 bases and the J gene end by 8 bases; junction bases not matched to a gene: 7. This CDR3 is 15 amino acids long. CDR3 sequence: CASSLDGTRGDEQFF. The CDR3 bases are TGCGCCAGCAGCTTGGATGGGACTAGGGGCGATGAGCAGTTCTTC.

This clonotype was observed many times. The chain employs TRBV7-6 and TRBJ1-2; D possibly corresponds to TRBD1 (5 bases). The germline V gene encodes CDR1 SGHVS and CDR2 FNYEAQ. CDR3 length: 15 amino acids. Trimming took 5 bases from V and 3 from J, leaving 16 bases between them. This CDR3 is CASSPGTWGDYGYTF. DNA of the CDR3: TGTGCCAGCAGCCCAGGGACCTGGGGAGACTATGGCTACACCTTC.

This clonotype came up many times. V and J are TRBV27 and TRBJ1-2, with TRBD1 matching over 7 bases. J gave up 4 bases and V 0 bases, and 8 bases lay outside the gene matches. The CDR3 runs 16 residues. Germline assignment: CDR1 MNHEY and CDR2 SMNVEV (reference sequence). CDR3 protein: CASSLSWGQTLYGYTF. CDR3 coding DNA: TGTGCCAGCAGTTTATCTTGGGGACAGACCCTCTATGGCTACACCTTC.

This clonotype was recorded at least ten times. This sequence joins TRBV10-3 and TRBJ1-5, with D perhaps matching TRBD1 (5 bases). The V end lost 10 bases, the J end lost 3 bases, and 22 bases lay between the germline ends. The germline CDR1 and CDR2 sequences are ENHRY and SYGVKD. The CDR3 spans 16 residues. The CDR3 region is CATGQGQGGFNQPQHF. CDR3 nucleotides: TGTGCCACGGGCCAAGGTCAGGGTGGGTTCAATCAGCCCCAGCATTTT.

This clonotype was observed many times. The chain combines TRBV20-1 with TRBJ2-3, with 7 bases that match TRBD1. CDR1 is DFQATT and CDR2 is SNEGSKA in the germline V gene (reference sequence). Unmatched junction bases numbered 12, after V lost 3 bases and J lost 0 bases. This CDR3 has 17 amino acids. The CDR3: CSASALTLQGSTDTQYF. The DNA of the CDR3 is TGCAGTGCTAGTGCCCTTACCTTACAGGGGAGCACAGATACGCAGTATTTT.

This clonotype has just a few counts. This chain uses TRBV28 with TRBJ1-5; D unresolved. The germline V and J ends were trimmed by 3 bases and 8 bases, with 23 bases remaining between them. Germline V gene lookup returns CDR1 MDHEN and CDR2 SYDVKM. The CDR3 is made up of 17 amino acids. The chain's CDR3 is CASSFQGRTGSGEPQHF. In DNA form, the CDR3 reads TGTGCCAGCAGTTTTCAAGGGCGGACGGGGTCCGGAGAGCCCCAGCATTTT.

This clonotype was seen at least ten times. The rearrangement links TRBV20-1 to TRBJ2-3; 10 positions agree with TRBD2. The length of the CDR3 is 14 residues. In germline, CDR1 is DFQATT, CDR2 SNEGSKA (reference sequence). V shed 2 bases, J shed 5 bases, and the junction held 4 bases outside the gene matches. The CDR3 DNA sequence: TGCAGTGCTAGAACTAGCGGGGTGGAAGATACGCAGTATTTT. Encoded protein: CSARTSGVEDTQYF.

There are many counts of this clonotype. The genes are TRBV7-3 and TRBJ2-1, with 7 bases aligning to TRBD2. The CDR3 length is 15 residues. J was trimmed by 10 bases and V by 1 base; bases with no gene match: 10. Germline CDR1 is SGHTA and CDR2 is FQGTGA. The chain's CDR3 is CASSLNPAGPSEQFF. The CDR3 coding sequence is TGTGCCAGCAGCTTAAATCCAGCGGGGCCTAGCGAGCAGTTCTTC.

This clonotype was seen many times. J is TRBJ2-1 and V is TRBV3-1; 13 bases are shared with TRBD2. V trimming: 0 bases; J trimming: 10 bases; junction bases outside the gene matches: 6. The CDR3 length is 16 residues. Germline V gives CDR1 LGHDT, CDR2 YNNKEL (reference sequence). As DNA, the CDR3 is TGTGCCAGCAGCCAAGATAACGGACTAGCGGGGGAAGAGCAGTTCTTC. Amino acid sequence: CASSQDNGLAGEEQFF.

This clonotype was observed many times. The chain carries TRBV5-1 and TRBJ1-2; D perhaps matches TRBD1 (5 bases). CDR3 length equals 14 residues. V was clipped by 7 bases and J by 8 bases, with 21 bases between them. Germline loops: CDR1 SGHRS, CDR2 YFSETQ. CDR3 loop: CASGQGGTRGGYTF. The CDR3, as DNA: TGCGCCAGCGGCCAGGGAGGGACGCGTGGGGGCTACACCTTC.